Listed here are 15 T cell receptor beta chains from one sample, sequenced in a study of shared clonotypes between healthy human individuals. Sequencing used immunoSEQ multiplex PCR; TCRdb keeps in-frame clones, though not all of them. The table records under 2.5 million clones, roughly 90% of them present only once. Sequences were obtained from naive CD4+ T cells from PBMCs. Described subset: CD45RA+ positively selected. The source is a man aged 18 to 30 in good health. Some clones in this sample may be carry-over from other donors' samples.

The rearrangement links TRBV7-9 to TRBJ1-1, with unresolved D. Trimming pared 3 bases from V and 1 base from J, leaving 12 bases between. This CDR3 has 15 amino acids. Looked up from germline, CDR1 is SEHNR and CDR2 is FQNEAQ (reference sequence). DNA for the CDR3: TGTGCCAGCAGCTTGGATCGGGCCGGGAACACTGAAGCTTTCTTT. It specifies CASSLDRAGNTEAFF.

V gene TRBV7-6 combines with J gene TRBJ2-3; tentatively, D is TRBD2 (6 bases). From germline, CDR1 is SGHVS and CDR2 FNYEAQ. Trimming left V 5 bases short and J 2 bases short, with 11 bases between. This CDR3 has 14 residues. The CDR3 region has the DNA TGTGCCAGCAGCCCGGGACTGTTCACAGATACGCAGTATTTT. Translating gives CASSPGLFTDTQYF.

V is TRBV6-1 and J is TRBJ1-1; TRBD1 matches at 11 bases. CDR3 length equals 13 residues. Trimming at V came to 3 bases and at J to 11 bases, leaving 5 bases not matched to a gene. Germline values: CDR1 MNHNS, CDR2 SASEGT. The CDR3 DNA sequence: TGTGCCAGCAGTGAGGGGACAGGGGGTTGGGCTTTCTTT. Translated, it gives CASSEGTGGWAFF.

This clone was observed a single time. This sequence joins TRBV23-1 and TRBJ2-7; D is possibly TRBD2 (5 bases). TRBV23-1 is an open reading frame whose function is uncertain. The CDR3 length is 15 residues. V gave up 3 bases and J gave up 6 bases, with 18 bases separating them. This CDR3 reads CASSQPDWYFVEQYF. The CDR3 DNA reads as TGCGCCAGCAGTCAGCCGGACTGGTATTTTGTCGAGCAGTACTTC.

V and J are TRBV7-2 and TRBJ2-7; D unclear. The V end was cut by 7 bases, the J end by 2 bases, with 12 bases between. Germline CDR1 and CDR2: SGHTA and FQGNSA. CDR3 length: 13 residues. CDR3 sequence (DNA): TGTGCCAGCAACGCCGCCTGGGCCTACGAGCAGTACTTC. Protein: CASNAAWAYEQYF.

This chain links TRBV2 with TRBJ2-4; 7 bases line up with TRBD2. Looked up from germline, CDR1 is SNHLY and CDR2 is FYNNEI. J gave up 5 bases and V 5 bases, and 12 bases lay outside the gene matches. The CDR3 has 16 residues. CDR3: CASSSGRGRPQNIQYF. CDR3 DNA: TGTGCCAGCAGTTCAGGGAGGGGACGACCACAAAACATTCAGTACTTC.

The rearrangement joins TRBV7-3 to TRBJ1-1, with a possible D match to TRBD1 (5 bases). The V gene lost 5 bases and the J gene lost 2 bases, with 12 bases spanning the gap. There are 14 residues in the CDR3. Per germline, CDR1 SGHTA and CDR2 FQGTGA. CDR3 bases: TGTGCCAGCAGCCTCGACAGCTACAACACTGAAGCTTTCTTT. Amino acids: CASSLDSYNTEAFF.

The chain recombines TRBV6-4 with TRBJ2-1; tentative D call: TRBD2 (5 bases). Germline V CDR1 and CDR2: MRHNA, SNTAGT. Trimming cost V 2 bases and J 9 bases, with 5 bases left between them. The length of the CDR3 is 11 residues. This chain's CDR3 is CASSDGGEQFF. The CDR3 DNA reads as TGTGCCAGCAGTGACGGAGGTGAGCAGTTCTTC.

With regard to this clone: Different DNA sequences within this sample yield the same CDR3. V usage is TRBV5-4 and J usage is TRBJ2-3; D not resolved. The CDR3 has 14 residues. The V gene's germline CDR1 is SGHNT and CDR2 YYREEE (reference sequence). Trimming cost V 4 bases and J 0 bases, with 9 bases left between them. CDR3 protein: CASSAGTSTDTQYF. In DNA, the CDR3 is TGTGCCAGCAGCGCCGGAACGAGCACAGATACGCAGTATTTT.

The chain employs TRBV7-2 and TRBJ1-2; 10 positions match TRBD1. The CDR3 consists of 13 residues. Germline V gene sequence: CDR1 SGHTA, CDR2 FQGNSA. Trimming removed 5 bases from V and 8 bases from J; junction bases left unmatched: 5. In DNA form, the CDR3 reads TGTGCCAGCAGCCGGGGACAGGGGACGGGCTACACCTTC. As protein: CASSRGQGTGYTF.

V and J are TRBV6-5 and TRBJ2-7; D call uncertain. Per the germline V gene, CDR1 is MNHEY and CDR2 is SVGAGI. The CDR3 runs 13 residues. Trimming removed 6 bases at V and 6 bases at J, with 15 bases between. The CDR3 is CASSPPSFSEQYF. In DNA form, the CDR3 reads TGTGCCAGCAGCCCCCCGAGCTTTAGCGAGCAGTACTTC.

This clone was found once. This rearrangement joins TRBV5-1 to TRBJ2-7, with 7 positions matching TRBD1. The CDR3 consists of 15 residues. Germline lookup yields CDR1 SGHRS and CDR2 YFSETQ. Trimming at V came to 4 bases and at J to 11 bases, leaving 18 bases not matched to a gene. This chain's CDR3 is CASSAGTAEAEWKYF. CDR3 sequence (DNA): TGCGCCAGCAGCGCCGGGACAGCAGAAGCCGAGTGGAAGTACTTC.

This clone was detected only once. The CDR3 DNA reads TGTGCCAGCAGTGAAAGGGCTAGCGGGAGGCCCAGCTCCTACAATGAGCAGTTCTTC. It codes for CASSERASGRPSSYNEQFF. The chain combines TRBV6-1 with TRBJ2-1; 11 positions agree with TRBD2. V shed 2 bases, J shed 0 bases, and the junction held 9 bases outside the gene matches. The CDR3 is 19 amino acids. CDR1 MNHNS and CDR2 SASEGT come from the germline V gene.

The V gene is TRBV21-1, the J gene TRBJ1-4; TRBD1, the table's D call, was not compared with the DNA. TRBV21-1 is designated a pseudogene. The length of the CDR3 is 17 residues. The CDR3 spells CASNNGVTASTNEKLFF. CDR3 DNA: TGTGCCAGCAACAATGGAGTGACAGCTTCAACTAATGAAAAACTGTTTTTT.

This chain connects TRBV28 to TRBJ1-2, with 8 positions matching TRBD1. J was trimmed by 4 bases and V by 3 bases; bases with no gene match: 7. The germline CDR1 and CDR2 sequences are MDHEN and SYDVKM. The CDR3 contains 15 residues. The chain's CDR3 is CASSFVPGQVYGYTF. CDR3 nucleotide sequence: TGTGCCAGCAGTTTCGTCCCGGGACAGGTCTATGGCTACACCTTC.